The T cell receptor beta chain under discussion was sequenced for a study of response to subunit inactivated influenza vaccine. This clonotype was found a few times. Its antigen is undetermined. The CDR3 consists of 16 residues. Trimming shortened V by 0 bases and J by 2 bases, and 11 bases separated the two germline ends. Germline-derived CDR1 and CDR2 are LGHDT and YNNKEL (reference sequence). MiXCR, run by TCRdb on the RT-PCR reads, gives a single entry per CDR3 protein. Among about 700,000 distinct CDR3 sequences listed, approximately 15% were seen once. Study results and caveats: New T cells are recruited in small numbers by each seasonal influenza vaccination, according to the authors' suggestion.

Sequenced here: PBMCs from blood, sampled 14 days before vaccination. The sequence was collected from a man aged 45 to 65 who received an inactivated influenza vaccine. The chain is built from TRBV3-1 and TRBJ1-5; D is undetermined. CDR3: CASSQDLGYGNQPQHF. CDR3 nucleotide sequence: TGTGCCAGCAGCCAAGATCTTGGGTATGGCAATCAGCCCCAGCATTTT.